This passage covers 8 T cell receptor beta chains from one sample sequenced in a study of T cells in Graves' hyperthyroidism and ophthalmopathy. TCR beta CDR3 sequences were amplified from RNA transcripts. HTBI primers were the set used in a first-round RT-PCR of the TCR CDR3. TCRdb fed the multiplex PCR reads into MiXCR, producing one record per CDR3 protein. Here the sample spans 400,000 to 550,000 distinct CDR3 sequences, roughly an eighth being singletons. The sample taken for sequencing was blood. The source of these receptors is a woman aged 18-29 years with Graves' hyperthyroidism.

To note about this clonotype: A much larger clone sits a single nucleotide away, making a read error possible. The chain couples TRBV12-3 or TRBV12-4 to TRBJ1-1; D remains unclear. The CDR3 extends over 14 amino acids. The ends were cut back, 7 bases at V and 1 base at J, with 13 bases in the middle. CDR3 coding DNA: TGTGCCAGCACCTTAATTGGCAGGAACACTGAAGCTTTCTTT. Translated, it gives CASTLIGRNTEAFF.

The rearrangement joins TRBV20-1 to TRBJ2-1; TRBD2 is a possible D gene (6 bases). V was clipped by 6 bases and J by 0 bases, with 12 bases between them. The CDR3 runs to 14 residues. CDR1 and CDR2 (germline): DFQATT, SNEGSKA (reference sequence). The CDR3 protein is CSAERASSYNEQFF. The CDR3 DNA reads as TGCAGTGCGGAGCGGGCGAGCTCCTACAATGAGCAGTTCTTC.

At least ten counts were recorded for this clonotype. This chain connects TRBV12-3 or TRBV12-4 to TRBJ2-1; a possible D gene is TRBD2 (6 bases). The CDR3 sequence is 14 residues long. V was shortened by 10 bases and J by 4 bases, with 17 bases between the two germline ends. The DNA of the CDR3 is TGTGCCACCAAGTCGGGAGAACCATACAATGAGCAGTTCTTC. Amino acids: CATKSGEPYNEQFF.

This clonotype was picked up many times. This chain connects TRBV5-1 to TRBJ2-5, with 8 nucleotides matching TRBD2. V lost 6 bases, J lost 5 bases, and 6 bases stayed unmatched. Germline values: CDR1 SGHRS, CDR2 YFSETQ. The CDR3 is 13 amino acids. In DNA, the CDR3 is TGCGCCAGCATGCGGGAGCGGGAGGAGACCCAGTACTTC. It is translated as CASMREREETQYF.

Remarks on this clonotype: A much larger clone is a single base away; this may be a read error. The chain combines TRBV12-3 or TRBV12-4 with TRBJ1-6; D perhaps matches TRBD1 (5 bases). The CDR3 length is 19 residues. CDR3 sequence (DNA): TGTGCCAGCAGCTTAGGGAGGGGCAGACGTCAAACGGGTAGTTCACCCCTCCACTTT. Translation: CASSLGRGRRQTGSSPLHF.

This clonotype was counted only a few times. Sequence at one end of the junction differs from germline and may be a read error. The rearrangement joins TRBV11-3 to TRBJ2-7; TRBD1 or TRBD2 may be the D gene (5 bases each). Germline lookup yields CDR1 SGHNT and CDR2 YENEEA. The CDR3 sequence is 16 residues long. CDR3 amino acids: CASSPGAGTSPYEKYF. CDR3 bases: TGTGCCAGCAGCCCCGGTGCCGGGACCTCTCCCTACGAGAAGTACTTC.

This clonotype was recorded many times. This chain joins TRBV2 and TRBJ2-1, with 11 bases that match TRBD2. Germline assignment: CDR1 SNHLY and CDR2 FYNNEI. Germline trimming cut 4 bases from V and 4 bases from J; bases unmatched to any gene: 3. This CDR3 is 15 amino acids long. CDR3 loop: CASSATSGTYNEQFF. The CDR3 DNA sequence: TGTGCCAGCAGTGCGACTAGCGGGACTTACAATGAGCAGTTCTTC.

This chain uses TRBV14 with TRBJ2-1; weak D call: TRBD2 (5 bases). This CDR3 spans 16 amino acids. V gave up 1 base and J gave up 0 bases, with 10 bases separating them. Per germline, CDR1 SGHDN and CDR2 FVKESK. Here the CDR3 DNA reads TGTGCCAGCAGCCAAGTACAGCGGAGCTCCTACAATGAGCAGTTCTTC. Translation gives CASSQVQRSSYNEQFF.